This is a list of T cell receptor beta chains from one sample in a study of blood T cell repertoires in COVID-19. The repertoire was sequenced with immunoSEQ multiplex PCR; TCRdb's copy has only in-frame clones and lacks some. The sample holds 200,000 to 300,000 clones, nearly 85% seen once. What was sequenced was peripheral blood. The receptors stem from a human donor in a cohort sampled during active COVID-19. The CDR3 runs from the conserved cysteine through the conserved F or W. D genes are given only for firm matches. Clone size, where shown, is once, few, many, or a class for clones that have expanded.

v_gene,j_gene,abundance,d_gene,CDR3aa,CDR3nt
TRBV10-3,TRBJ1-5,NA,NA,CAIGGGARGNQPQHF,TGTGCCATCGGAGGGGGGGCGCGGGGCAATCAGCCCCAGCATTTT
TRBV5-4,TRBJ2-3,NA,TRBD1,CASSLAFGTGTPHTQYF,TGTGCCAGCAGCTTGGCATTTGGGACAGGGACCCCACATACGCAGTATTTT
TRBV4-2,TRBJ2-7,NA,NA,CASSQGLSLRRGPTYEQYF,TGTGCCAGCAGCCAAGGACTTTCCCTTCGCAGGGGACCAACCTACGAGCAGTACTTC
TRBV6-5,TRBJ2-1,once,TRBD1,CASSLQGANEQFF,TGTGCCAGCAGCCTGCAGGGGGCGAATGAGCAGTTCTTC
TRBV27,TRBJ2-3,NA,NA,CASSLFAGGADTQYF,TGTGCCAGCAGTTTATTCGCCGGCGGGGCAGATACGCAGTATTTT
TRBV19,TRBJ2-7,NA,TRBD2,CASSISSGGPSYEQYF,TGTGCCAGTAGTATCTCTAGCGGGGGCCCCTCCTACGAGCAGTACTTC
TRBV2,TRBJ1-2,NA,TRBD1,CASRRQGADGYTF,TGTGCCAGCAGGAGACAGGGGGCGGACGGCTACACCTTC
TRBV27,TRBJ2-6,few,NA,CASSSVTASTSGANVLTF,TGTGCCAGCAGTTCGGTGACTGCTAGCACCTCTGGGGCCAACGTCCTGACTTTC
TRBV10-1,TRBJ1-1,few,TRBD1,CASRGQGGTEAFF,TGCGCCAGCCGCGGACAGGGAGGAACTGAAGCTTTCTTT
TRBV6-5,TRBJ2-1,NA,NA,CASTNAAASQFF,TGTGCCAGCACCAACGCGGCGGCTAGTCAGTTCTTC
TRBV6-5,TRBJ1-1,NA,TRBD1,CASNRQGANTEAFF,TGTGCCAGCAACCGACAGGGGGCGAACACTGAAGCTTTCTTT
TRBV4-2,TRBJ2-7,NA,TRBD2,CASSQGGGLAGRYEQYF,TGTGCCAGCAGCCAAGGGGGCGGACTAGCGGGCCGCTACGAGCAGTACTTC
TRBV11-3,TRBJ2-3,NA,NA,CASSLGGRSADTQYF,TGTGCCAGCAGCTTAGGAGGGCGTTCGGCAGATACGCAGTATTTT
TRBV29-1,TRBJ1-2,NA,NA,CSVEVENYGYTF,TGCAGCGTTGAAGTAGAGAACTATGGCTACACCTTC
TRBV19,TRBJ1-1,NA,NA,CASSIVPGSDTEAFF,TGTGCCAGTAGTATAGTCCCAGGGTCGGACACTGAAGCTTTCTTT
TRBV4-1,TRBJ2-3,NA,TRBD2,CASSQESGGPYLTDTQYF,TGCGCCAGCAGCCAAGAGTCGGGGGGACCCTATCTCACAGATACGCAGTATTTT
TRBV4-1,TRBJ1-6,many,NA,CASSQDHSAQGKDSPLHF,TGCGCCAGCAGCCAAGACCATTCCGCACAGGGAAAGGATTCACCCCTCCACTTT
TRBV5-4,TRBJ2-7,NA,NA,CASSQATGGYEQYF,TGTGCCAGCAGCCAAGCCACAGGCGGATACGAGCAGTACTTC
TRBV19,TRBJ1-5,NA,TRBD1,CATGQGAFQPQHF,TGTGCCACGGGACAGGGGGCTTTTCAGCCCCAGCATTTT
TRBV27,TRBJ1-5,NA,TRBD1,CASSPGQGANQPQHF,TGTGCCAGCAGTCCAGGACAGGGGGCAAATCAGCCCCAGCATTTT
TRBV7-9,TRBJ2-7,many,NA,CASSFGSHYEQYF,TGTGCCAGCAGCTTCGGGTCCCACTACGAGCAGTACTTC
TRBV5-1,TRBJ1-3,NA,NA,CASSLGSTGSGNTIYF,TGCGCCAGCAGCTTGGGATCGACGGGTTCTGGAAACACCATATATTTT
TRBV28,TRBJ2-7,few,NA,CASSLVRDFHEQYF,TGTGCCAGCAGTTTAGTCAGGGATTTCCACGAGCAGTACTTC
TRBV21-1,TRBJ2-5,NA,NA,CASSKGSETSGGETQYF,TGTGCCAGCAGCAAGGGGTCGGAGACTAGCGGGGGGGAGACCCAGTACTTC
TRBV10-1,TRBJ2-3,few,NA,CASSESEGSTQYF,TGCGCCAGCAGTGAGTCGGAGGGTAGTACGCAGTATTTT
TRBV7-2,TRBJ2-7,NA,NA,CASSLVIGRGGEQYF,TGTGCCAGCAGCTTAGTCATCGGCAGGGGTGGCGAGCAGTACTTC
TRBV20-1,TRBJ2-7,NA,NA,CSASFGPYEQYF,TGCAGTGCTAGTTTTGGGCCCTACGAGCAGTACTTC
TRBV9,TRBJ2-7,NA,TRBD2,CASSPSGRAYEQYF,TGTGCCAGCAGTCCTAGCGGGAGGGCCTACGAGCAGTACTTC
TRBV2,TRBJ2-5,NA,NA,CASSSQTQYF,TGTGCCAGCAGTAGCCAGACCCAGTACTTC
TRBV3-1/TRBV3-2,TRBJ2-7,NA,TRBD1,CASSQGDSSYEQYF,TGTGCCAGCAGCCAAGGGGACAGCTCCTACGAGCAGTACTTC
TRBV10-2,TRBJ2-7,NA,NA,CASSENTKQYF,TGCGCCAGCAGTGAGAACACCAAGCAGTACTTC